This T cell receptor (beta chain) was obtained from a study of blood T cell repertoires in COVID-19. Overall study context: T cells, B-cell-depleted T cells, or PBMCs supplied cDNA or gDNA.

Trimming at V came to 4 bases and at J to 5 bases, leaving 8 bases not matched to a gene. CDR1 and CDR2 (germline): SGDLS, YYNGEE. The CDR3 runs 15 residues. Some clones are missing from TCRdb's copy, which holds only in-frame ones; the method was immunoSEQ multiplex PCR. The table includes about 160,000 clones, 85% detected once. The clonotype was recovered from a human donor with acute or convalescent COVID-19. The donor label of this sample is uncertain. The sequencing input was peripheral blood. This rearrangement joins TRBV9 to TRBJ1-4, with TRBD1 identical over 7 bases. Written as DNA, the CDR3 is TGTGCCAGCAGCCCTTGGGACAGATTCAATGAAAAACTGTTTTTT. It specifies CASSPWDRFNEKLFF. Full variable domain (rest looked up from reference TRBV9 and TRBJ1-4): DSGVTQTPKHLITATGQRVTLRCSPRSGDLSVYWYQQSLDQGLQFLIQYYNGEERAKGNILERFSAQQFPDLHSELNLSSLELGDSALYFCASSPWDRFNEKLFFGSGTQLSVL.